These T cell receptor beta chains were read from a single sample in a study of Ad26.COV2.S vaccination and SARS-CoV-2 variants. The data were produced by immunoSEQ multiplex PCR, yet TCRdb's version contains in-frame clones alone and is incomplete. The table shows some 640,000 clones, with roughly 90% occurring only once. The sequenced sample was peripheral blood, obtained in a trial of Ad26.COV2.S vaccine versus placebo. These receptors all come from a person aged 18 to 59 who received the Ad26.COV2.S COVID-19 vaccine or a placebo. CDR3s include the opening cysteine and the closing phenylalanine or tryptophan. D genes are given only for firm matches. The size entry is marked missing in some rows and otherwise reads once, few, many or a size class.

clone_size: -
v_call: TRBV10-3
d_call: TRBD2
j_call: TRBJ2-2
cdr3_aa: CAISPTSNTGELFF
cdr3_nt: TGTGCCATCAGCCCGACTAGCAACACCGGGGAGCTGTTTTTT

clone_size: few
v_call: TRBV4-1
d_call: -
j_call: TRBJ1-1
cdr3_aa: CASSQEAASEAFF
cdr3_nt: TGCGCCAGCAGCCAAGAGGCAGCCTCTGAAGCTTTCTTT

clone_size: -
v_call: TRBV18
d_call: TRBD1
j_call: TRBJ2-2
cdr3_aa: CASSPPATGFAGELFF
cdr3_nt: TGTGCCAGCTCACCGCCCGCGACAGGGTTTGCCGGGGAGCTGTTTTTT

clone_size: -
v_call: TRBV30
d_call: -
j_call: TRBJ1-2
cdr3_aa: CAWSTGFYGYTF
cdr3_nt: TGTGCCTGGTCAACAGGGTTCTATGGCTACACCTTC

clone_size: once
v_call: TRBV15
d_call: -
j_call: TRBJ1-4
cdr3_aa: CATSRDLGDKLFF
cdr3_nt: TGTGCCACCAGCAGAGATCTCGGGGATAAACTGTTTTTT

clone_size: -
v_call: TRBV6-1
d_call: -
j_call: TRBJ1-1
cdr3_aa: CASSESPAAGGFTEAFF
cdr3_nt: TGTGCCAGCAGTGAATCGCCGGCCGCGGGGGGCTTTACTGAAGCTTTCTTT

clone_size: -
v_call: TRBV15
d_call: TRBD1
j_call: TRBJ2-7
cdr3_aa: CATSNRDRDYEQYF
cdr3_nt: TGTGCCACCAGCAACCGGGACAGGGACTACGAGCAGTACTTC

clone_size: -
v_call: TRBV27
d_call: TRBD2
j_call: TRBJ2-3
cdr3_aa: CASSSRDYRRDTQYF
cdr3_nt: TGTGCCAGCAGTTCCCGGGACTACCGACGCGATACGCAGTATTTT

clone_size: -
v_call: TRBV19
d_call: -
j_call: TRBJ2-7
cdr3_aa: CASRSRDGYEQYF
cdr3_nt: TGTGCCAGTAGATCCCGGGACGGCTACGAGCAGTACTTC

clone_size: once
v_call: TRBV6-6
d_call: -
j_call: TRBJ2-2
cdr3_aa: CASSQYGELFF
cdr3_nt: TGTGCCAGCAGTCAATACGGGGAGCTGTTTTTT

clone_size: -
v_call: TRBV4-1
d_call: TRBD1
j_call: TRBJ1-1
cdr3_aa: CASSQGGNRGAFF
cdr3_nt: TGCGCCAGCAGCCAGGGGGGGAACAGGGGCGCTTTCTTT

clone_size: few
v_call: TRBV5-4
d_call: -
j_call: TRBJ1-2
cdr3_aa: CASSLVAADGYTF
cdr3_nt: TGTGCCAGCAGCTTGGTAGCAGCGGATGGCTACACCTTC

clone_size: -
v_call: TRBV30
d_call: -
j_call: TRBJ1-2
cdr3_aa: CAWSDSAGYTF
cdr3_nt: TGTGCCTGGAGTGATTCAGCCGGCTACACCTTC